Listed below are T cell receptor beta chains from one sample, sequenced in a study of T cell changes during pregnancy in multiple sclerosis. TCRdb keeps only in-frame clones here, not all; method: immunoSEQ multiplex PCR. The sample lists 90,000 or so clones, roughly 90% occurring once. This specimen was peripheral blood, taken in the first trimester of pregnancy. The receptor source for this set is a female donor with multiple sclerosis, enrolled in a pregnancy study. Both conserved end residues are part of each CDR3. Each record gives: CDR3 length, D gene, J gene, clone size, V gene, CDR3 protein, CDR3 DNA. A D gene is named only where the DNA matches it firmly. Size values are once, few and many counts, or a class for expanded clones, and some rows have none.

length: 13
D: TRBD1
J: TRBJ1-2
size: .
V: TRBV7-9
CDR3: CASGAGTGFGYTF
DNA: TGTGCCAGCGGCGCCGGGACAGGGTTTGGCTACACCTTC

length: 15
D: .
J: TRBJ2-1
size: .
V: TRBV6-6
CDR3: CASSYTPRGGHEQFF
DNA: TGTGCCAGCAGTTACACCCCGCGCGGCGGCCATGAGCAGTTCTTC

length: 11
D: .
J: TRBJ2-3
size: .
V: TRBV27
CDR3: CATIRADTQYF
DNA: TGTGCCACCATCCGAGCAGATACGCAGTATTTT

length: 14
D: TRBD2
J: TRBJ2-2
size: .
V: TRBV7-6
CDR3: CASSAGLATGELFF
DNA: TGTGCCAGCAGCGCGGGACTAGCGACCGGGGAGCTGTTTTTT

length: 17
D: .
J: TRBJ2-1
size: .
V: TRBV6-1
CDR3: CASSEFGPTSSYNEQFF
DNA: TGTGCCAGCAGTGAATTCGGTCCCACGAGCTCCTACAATGAGCAGTTCTTC

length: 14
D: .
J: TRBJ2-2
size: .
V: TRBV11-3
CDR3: CASSYSGFTGELFF
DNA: TGTGCCAGCAGCTATTCAGGGTTCACCGGGGAGCTGTTTTTT

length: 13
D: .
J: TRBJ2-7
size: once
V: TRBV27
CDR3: CASSYEIPGEQYF
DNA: TGTGCCAGCAGTTACGAGATTCCAGGCGAGCAGTACTTC

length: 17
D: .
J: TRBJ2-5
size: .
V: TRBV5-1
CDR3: CASSLALTGRRWETQYF
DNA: TGCGCCAGCAGCTTGGCCTTAACCGGGAGAAGATGGGAGACCCAGTACTTC

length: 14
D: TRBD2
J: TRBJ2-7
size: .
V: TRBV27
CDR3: CASSPTSGRSEQYF
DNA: TGTGCCAGCAGTCCGACTAGCGGGAGAAGCGAGCAGTACTTC

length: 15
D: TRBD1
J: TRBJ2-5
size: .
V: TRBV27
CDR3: CASSLSRRGQETQYF
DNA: TGTGCCAGCAGTTTATCTCGTAGGGGACAGGAGACCCAGTACTTC

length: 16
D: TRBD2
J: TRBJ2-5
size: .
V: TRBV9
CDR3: CASSARSGGVRETQYF
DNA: TGTGCCAGCAGCGCTAGGAGCGGGGGGGTGAGAGAGACCCAGTACTTC

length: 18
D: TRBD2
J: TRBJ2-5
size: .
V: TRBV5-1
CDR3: CASSSGLAGGPLQETQYF
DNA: TGCGCCAGCAGCTCGGGACTAGCGGGAGGGCCCCTCCAAGAGACCCAGTACTTC

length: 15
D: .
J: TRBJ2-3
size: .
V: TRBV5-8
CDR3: CASSPWDILTDTQYF
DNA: TGTGCCAGCAGCCCCTGGGACATCCTCACAGATACGCAGTATTTT

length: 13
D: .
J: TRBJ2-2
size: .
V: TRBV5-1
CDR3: CASSLWGAGELFF
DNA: TGCGCCAGCAGCTTGTGGGGGGCCGGGGAGCTGTTTTTT

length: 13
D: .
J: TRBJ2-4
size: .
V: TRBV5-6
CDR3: CASSSGTEGIQYF
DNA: TGTGCCAGCAGCTCGGGGACGGAGGGGATTCAGTACTTC

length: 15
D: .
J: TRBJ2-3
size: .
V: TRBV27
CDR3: CASSLSAGNTDTQYF
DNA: TGTGCCAGCAGTTTATCGGCAGGAAACACAGATACGCAGTATTTT

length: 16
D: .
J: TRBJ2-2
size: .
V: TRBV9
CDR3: CASSPRTAGNTGELFF
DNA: TGTGCCAGCAGCCCGAGGACAGCCGGGAACACCGGGGAGCTGTTTTTT

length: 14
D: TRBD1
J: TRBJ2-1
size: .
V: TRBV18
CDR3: CASSFGQGGYEQFF
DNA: TGTGCCAGCTCATTTGGACAGGGGGGCTATGAGCAGTTCTTC

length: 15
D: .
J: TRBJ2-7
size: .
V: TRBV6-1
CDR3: CASSESPGNSYEQYF
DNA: TGTGCCAGCAGTGAATCCCCGGGGAACTCCTACGAGCAGTACTTC

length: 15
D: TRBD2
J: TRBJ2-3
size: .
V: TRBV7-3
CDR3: CASSSRTSGTDTQYF
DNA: TGTGCCAGCAGCTCTAGGACTAGCGGCACAGATACGCAGTATTTT

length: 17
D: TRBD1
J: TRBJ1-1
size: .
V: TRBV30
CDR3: CAWSDIRDRGRGTEAFF
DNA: TGTGCCTGGAGTGACATCCGGGACAGGGGGCGAGGGACTGAAGCTTTCTTT

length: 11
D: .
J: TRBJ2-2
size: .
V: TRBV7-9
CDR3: CASSHSWVLFF
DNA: TGTGCCAGCAGCCACAGTTGGGTACTGTTTTTT

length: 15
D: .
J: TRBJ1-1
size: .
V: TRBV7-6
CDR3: CASSPGAWSGTEAFF
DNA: TGTGCCAGCAGCCCCGGCGCCTGGTCGGGGACTGAAGCTTTCTTT

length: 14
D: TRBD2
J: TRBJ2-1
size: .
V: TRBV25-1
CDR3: CASRGLAGDNEQFF
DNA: TGTGCCAGCAGGGGACTAGCGGGTGACAATGAGCAGTTCTTC

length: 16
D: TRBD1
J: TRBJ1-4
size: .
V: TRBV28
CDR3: CASSPYPGQLDEKLFF
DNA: TGTGCCAGCAGTCCATATCCGGGACAGCTCGATGAAAAACTGTTTTTT

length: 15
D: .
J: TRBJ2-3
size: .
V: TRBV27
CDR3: CASSLNRDKTDTQYF
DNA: TGTGCCAGCAGTTTGAACAGGGATAAAACAGATACGCAGTATTTT

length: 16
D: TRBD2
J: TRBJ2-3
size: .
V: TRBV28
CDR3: CASSYQLGGDTDTQYF
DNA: TGTGCCAGCAGTTATCAGCTGGGGGGGGATACAGATACGCAGTATTTT

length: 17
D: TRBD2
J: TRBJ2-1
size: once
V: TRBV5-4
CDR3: CASSLGTSGRSNNEQFF
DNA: TGTGCCAGCAGCTTGGGGACTAGCGGGAGGTCGAACAATGAGCAGTTCTTC

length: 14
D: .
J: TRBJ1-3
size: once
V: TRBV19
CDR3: CASSDSNSGNTIYF
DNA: TGTGCCAGTAGTGACAGCAACTCTGGAAACACCATATATTTT

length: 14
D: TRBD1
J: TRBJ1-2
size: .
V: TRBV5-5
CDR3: CASSTRDRIYGYTF
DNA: TGTGCCAGCAGCACCCGGGACAGGATTTATGGCTACACCTTC

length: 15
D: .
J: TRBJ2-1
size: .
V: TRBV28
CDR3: CASSSATRSYNEQFF
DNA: TGTGCCAGCAGTTCTGCGACACGCTCCTACAATGAGCAGTTCTTC

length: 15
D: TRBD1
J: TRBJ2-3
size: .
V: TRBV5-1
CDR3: CASSLPQGVRDTQYF
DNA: TGCGCCAGCAGCTTGCCCCAGGGGGTCAGAGATACGCAGTATTTT

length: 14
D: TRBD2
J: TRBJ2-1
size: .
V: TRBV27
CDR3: CASSPGLVNNEQFF
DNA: TGTGCCAGCAGTCCCGGACTAGTAAACAATGAGCAGTTCTTC

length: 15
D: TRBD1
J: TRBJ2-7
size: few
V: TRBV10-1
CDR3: CATGRTGEGSYEQYF
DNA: TGCGCCACCGGAAGGACAGGCGAGGGATCTTACGAGCAGTACTTC

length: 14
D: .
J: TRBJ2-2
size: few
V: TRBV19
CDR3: CASRTEGLTGELFF
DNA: TGTGCCAGTAGGACTGAGGGCCTCACCGGGGAGCTGTTTTTT

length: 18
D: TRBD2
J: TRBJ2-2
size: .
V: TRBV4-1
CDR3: CASSQDIGLARVSGELFF
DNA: TGCGCCAGCAGCCAAGATATCGGACTAGCCCGGGTTAGCGGGGAGCTGTTTTTT

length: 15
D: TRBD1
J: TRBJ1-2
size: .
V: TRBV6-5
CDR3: CASRRTGGIDYGYTF
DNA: TGTGCCAGCAGGCGGACAGGGGGCATCGACTATGGCTACACCTTC

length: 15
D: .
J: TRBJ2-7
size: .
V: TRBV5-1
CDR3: CASSLERGSSYEQYF
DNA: TGCGCCAGCAGCTTGGAGCGAGGCAGCTCCTACGAGCAGTACTTC

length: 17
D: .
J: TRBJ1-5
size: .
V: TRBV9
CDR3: CASSRGADAYSNQPQHF
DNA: TGTGCCAGCAGCCGCGGGGCAGACGCTTATAGCAATCAGCCCCAGCATTTT

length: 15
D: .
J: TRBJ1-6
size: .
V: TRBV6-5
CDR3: CASSSPRRGNSPLHF
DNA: TGTGCCAGCAGTTCACCACGTCGGGGTAATTCACCCCTCCACTTT

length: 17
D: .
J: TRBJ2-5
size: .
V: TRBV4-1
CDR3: CASSFPREEGDQETQYF
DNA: TGCGCCAGCAGCTTCCCACGAGAGGAAGGGGACCAAGAGACCCAGTACTTC

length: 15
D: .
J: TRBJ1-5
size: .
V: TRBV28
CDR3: CASSLSGARNQPQHF
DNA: TGTGCCAGCAGTTTATCAGGGGCGCGAAATCAGCCCCAGCATTTT

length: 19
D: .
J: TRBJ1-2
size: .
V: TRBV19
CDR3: CASSFDFLLTGGRYYGYTF
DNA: TGTGCCAGTAGCTTTGACTTCTTATTGACAGGAGGCCGCTACTATGGCTACACCTTC

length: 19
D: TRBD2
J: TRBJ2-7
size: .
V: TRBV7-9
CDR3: CASSAAHGLDETLENEQYF
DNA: TGTGCCAGCAGCGCGGCCCACGGACTAGATGAGACTTTGGAGAACGAGCAGTACTTC

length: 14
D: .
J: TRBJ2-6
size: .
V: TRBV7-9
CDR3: CASSSYSGANVLTF
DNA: TGTGCCAGCAGCTCGTACTCTGGGGCCAACGTCCTGACTTTC

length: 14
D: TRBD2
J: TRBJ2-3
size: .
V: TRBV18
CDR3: CASSLGTGGDTQYF
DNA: TGTGCCAGCTCATTGGGGACGGGAGGAGATACGCAGTATTTT

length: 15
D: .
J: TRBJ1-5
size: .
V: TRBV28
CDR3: CASSLAGRKNQPQHF
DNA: TGTGCCAGCAGTTTAGCAGGGAGGAAGAATCAGCCCCAGCATTTT

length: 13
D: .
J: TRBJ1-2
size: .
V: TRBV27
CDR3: CASRLQGNYGYTF
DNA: TGTGCCAGCAGATTACAGGGAAACTATGGCTACACCTTC

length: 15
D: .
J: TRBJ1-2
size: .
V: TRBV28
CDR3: CASSLIAGINYGYTF
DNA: TGTGCCAGCAGTTTAATAGCAGGGATTAACTATGGCTACACCTTC

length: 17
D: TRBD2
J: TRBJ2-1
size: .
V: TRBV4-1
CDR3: CASSPDPSGSRYNEQFF
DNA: TGCGCCAGCAGCCCCGATCCTAGCGGGAGTAGGTACAATGAGCAGTTCTTC

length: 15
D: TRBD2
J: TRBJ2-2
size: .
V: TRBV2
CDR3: CASKPVAGDTGELFF
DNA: TGTGCCAGCAAGCCAGTGGCGGGAGACACCGGGGAGCTGTTTTTT

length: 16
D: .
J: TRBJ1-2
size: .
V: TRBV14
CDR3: CASSQGQGFLEYGYTF
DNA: TGTGCCAGCAGCCAAGGCCAGGGATTCCTGGAGTATGGCTACACCTTC

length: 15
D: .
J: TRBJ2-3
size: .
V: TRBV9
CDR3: CASSIGTEVTDTQYF
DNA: TGTGCCAGCAGCATAGGGACGGAGGTCACAGATACGCAGTATTTT

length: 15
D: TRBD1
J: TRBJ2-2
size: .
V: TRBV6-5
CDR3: CASRLGRGLAGELFF
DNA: TGTGCCAGCAGGCTCGGCAGGGGGTTGGCCGGGGAGCTGTTTTTT

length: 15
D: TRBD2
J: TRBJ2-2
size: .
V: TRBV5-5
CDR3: CASSSSGLRTGELFF
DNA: TGTGCCAGCAGCTCTAGCGGCCTAAGGACCGGGGAGCTGTTTTTT

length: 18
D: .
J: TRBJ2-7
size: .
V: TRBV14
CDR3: CASSQSAGRGARSYEQYF
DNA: TGTGCCAGCAGCCAATCGGCGGGCCGGGGGGCCAGGTCGTACGAGCAGTACTTC

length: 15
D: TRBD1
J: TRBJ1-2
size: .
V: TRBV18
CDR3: CASSPDRGTNYGYTF
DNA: TGTGCCAGCTCACCGGACAGGGGCACTAACTATGGCTACACCTTC